This TCR beta chain was identified in a study of blood T cell repertoires in COVID-19. Original processing methods: Estimated nucleated cell counts came from reference gene primer amplification. Some clones are missing from TCRdb's copy, which holds only in-frame ones; the method was immunoSEQ multiplex PCR. V and J calls and clone size are those listed in that table; D and trimming were worked out from the DNA. The sample lists about 270,000 clones; more than 80% were seen once. The participants were between roughly 18 and 100 years old and came from some 23 US areas. Germline loops: CDR1 LGHDT, CDR2 YNNKEL (reference sequence). With 0 bases removed from V and 10 bases from J, the gap between germline ends came to 12 bases. The CDR3 consists of 13 residues.

This clonotype originated in a woman under 30 who had recovered from COVID-19. The sample comprised PBMCs or T cells enriched from blood (not recorded which). The J gene is TRBJ1-1, the V gene TRBV3-1 (or the pseudogene TRBV3-2); D perhaps matches TRBD1 (5 bases). CDR3 amino acids: CASSQDAGRGAFF. CDR3 nucleotides: TGTGCCAGCAGCCAAGATGCGGGGAGGGGAGCTTTCTTT.